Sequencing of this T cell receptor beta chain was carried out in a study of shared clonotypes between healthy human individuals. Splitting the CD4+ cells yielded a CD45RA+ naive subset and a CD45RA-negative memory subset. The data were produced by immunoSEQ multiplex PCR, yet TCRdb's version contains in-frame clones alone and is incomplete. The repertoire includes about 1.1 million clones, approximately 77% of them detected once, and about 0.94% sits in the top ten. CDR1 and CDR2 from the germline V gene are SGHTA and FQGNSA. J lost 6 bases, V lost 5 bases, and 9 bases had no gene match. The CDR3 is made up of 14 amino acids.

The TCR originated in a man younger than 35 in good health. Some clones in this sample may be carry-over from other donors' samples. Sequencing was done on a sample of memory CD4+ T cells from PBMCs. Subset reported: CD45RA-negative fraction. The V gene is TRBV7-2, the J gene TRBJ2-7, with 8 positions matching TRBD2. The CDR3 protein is CASSQGLGRFEQYF. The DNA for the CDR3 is TGTGCCAGCAGCCAGGGACTAGGTCGGTTCGAGCAGTACTTC.